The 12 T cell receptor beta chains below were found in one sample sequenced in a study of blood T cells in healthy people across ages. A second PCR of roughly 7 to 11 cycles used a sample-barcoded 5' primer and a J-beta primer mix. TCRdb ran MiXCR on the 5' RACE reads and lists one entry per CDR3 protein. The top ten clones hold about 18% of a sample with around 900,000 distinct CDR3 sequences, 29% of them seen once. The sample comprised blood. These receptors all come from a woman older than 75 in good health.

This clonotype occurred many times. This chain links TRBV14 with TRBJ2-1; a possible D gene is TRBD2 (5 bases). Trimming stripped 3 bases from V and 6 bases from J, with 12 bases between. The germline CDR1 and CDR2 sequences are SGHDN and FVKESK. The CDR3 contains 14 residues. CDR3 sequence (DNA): TGTGCCAGCAGCCACCGATCCGAGGGCAATGAGCAGTTCTTC. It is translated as CASSHRSEGNEQFF.

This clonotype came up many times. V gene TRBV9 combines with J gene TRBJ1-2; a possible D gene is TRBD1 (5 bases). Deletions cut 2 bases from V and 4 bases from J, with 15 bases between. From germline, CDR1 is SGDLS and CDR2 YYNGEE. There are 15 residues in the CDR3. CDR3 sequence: CASSVQPTASYGYTF. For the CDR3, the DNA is TGTGCCAGCAGCGTCCAACCGACAGCAAGCTATGGCTACACCTTC.

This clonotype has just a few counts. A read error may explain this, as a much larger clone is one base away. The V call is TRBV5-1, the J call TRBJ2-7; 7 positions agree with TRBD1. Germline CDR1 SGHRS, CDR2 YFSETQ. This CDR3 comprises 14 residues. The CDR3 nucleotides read TGCGCCTGCAGCCGTACAGGGGATCCCTACGAGCAGTACTTC. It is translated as CACSRTGDPYEQYF. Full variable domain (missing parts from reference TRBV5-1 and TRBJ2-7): KAGVTQTPRYLIKTRGQQVTLSCSPISGHRSVSWYQQTPGQGLQFLFEYFSETQRNKGNFPGRFSGRQFSNSRSEMNVSTLELGDSALYLCACSRTGDPYEQYFGPGTRLTVT.

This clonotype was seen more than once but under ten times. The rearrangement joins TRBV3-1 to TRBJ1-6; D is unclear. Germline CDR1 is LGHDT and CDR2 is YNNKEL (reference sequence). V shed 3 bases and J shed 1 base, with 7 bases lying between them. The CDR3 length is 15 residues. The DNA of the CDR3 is TGTGCCAGCAGCCAGGGCTTTTCCTATAATTCACCCCTCCACTTT. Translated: CASSQGFSYNSPLHF. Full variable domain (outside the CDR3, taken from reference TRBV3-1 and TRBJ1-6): DTAVSQTPKYLVTQMGNDKSIKCEQNLGHDTMYWYKQDSKKFLKIMFSYNNKELIINETVPNRFSPKSPDKAHLNLHINSLELGDSAVYFCASSQGFSYNSPLHFGNGTRLTVT.

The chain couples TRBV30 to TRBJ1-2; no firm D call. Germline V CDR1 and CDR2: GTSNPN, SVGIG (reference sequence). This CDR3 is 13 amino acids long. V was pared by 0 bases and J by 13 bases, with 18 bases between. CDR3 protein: CAWSVYSAVDLTF. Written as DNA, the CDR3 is TGTGCCTGGAGTGTATACTCGGCGGTCGACCTCACCTTC.

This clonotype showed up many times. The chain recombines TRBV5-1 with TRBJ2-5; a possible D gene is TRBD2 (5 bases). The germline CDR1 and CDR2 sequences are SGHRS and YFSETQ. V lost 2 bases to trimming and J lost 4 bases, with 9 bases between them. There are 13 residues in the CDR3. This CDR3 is CASSFGERETQYF. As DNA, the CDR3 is TGCGCCAGCAGCTTCGGGGAAAGAGAGACCCAGTACTTC.

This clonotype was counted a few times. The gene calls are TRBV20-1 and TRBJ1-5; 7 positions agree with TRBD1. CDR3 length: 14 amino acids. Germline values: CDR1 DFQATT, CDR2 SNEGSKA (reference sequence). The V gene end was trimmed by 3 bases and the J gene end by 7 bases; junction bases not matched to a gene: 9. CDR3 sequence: CSASQKGAAQPQHF. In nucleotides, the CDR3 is TGCAGTGCTAGCCAGAAGGGGGCAGCCCAGCCCCAGCATTTT.

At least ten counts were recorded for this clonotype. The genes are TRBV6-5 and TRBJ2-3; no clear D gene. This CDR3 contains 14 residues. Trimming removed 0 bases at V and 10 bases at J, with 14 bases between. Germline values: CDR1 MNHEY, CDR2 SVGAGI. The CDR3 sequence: CASSYSYDGDAQYF. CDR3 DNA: TGTGCCAGCAGTTACTCCTACGACGGCGACGCGCAGTATTTT.

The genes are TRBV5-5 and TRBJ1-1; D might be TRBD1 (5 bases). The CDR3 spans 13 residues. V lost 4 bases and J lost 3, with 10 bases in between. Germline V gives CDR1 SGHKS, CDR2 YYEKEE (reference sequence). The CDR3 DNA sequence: TGTGCCAGCAGCGGGGCCGGGCACACTGAAGCTTTCTTT. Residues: CASSGAGHTEAFF.

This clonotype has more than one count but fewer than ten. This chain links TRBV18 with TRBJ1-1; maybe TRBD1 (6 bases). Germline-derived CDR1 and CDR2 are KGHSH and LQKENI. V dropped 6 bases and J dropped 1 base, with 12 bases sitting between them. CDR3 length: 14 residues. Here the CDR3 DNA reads TGTGCCAGCTCTCGCCGGGACACGAACACTGAAGCTTTCTTT. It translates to CASSRRDTNTEAFF.

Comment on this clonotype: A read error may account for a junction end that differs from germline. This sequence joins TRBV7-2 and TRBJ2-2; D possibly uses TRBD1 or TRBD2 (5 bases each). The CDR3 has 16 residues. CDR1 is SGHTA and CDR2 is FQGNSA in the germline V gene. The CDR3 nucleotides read TGTGCCAGCACCTTTCAGGGCCCGGGGAACACCGGGGAGCGGTTTTTT. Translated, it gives CASTFQGPGNTGERFF.

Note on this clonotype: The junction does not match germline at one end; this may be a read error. DNA of the CDR3: TGTGTCAGCAGTTACTCGAGCTTCCCCAGCGAGACCCAGTACTTC. As protein: CVSSYSSFPSETQYF. This chain joins TRBV6-2 or TRBV6-3 and TRBJ2-5; D gene uncertain. Germline V gene lookup returns CDR1 MNHEY and CDR2 SVGEGT. This CDR3 region has 15 residues.